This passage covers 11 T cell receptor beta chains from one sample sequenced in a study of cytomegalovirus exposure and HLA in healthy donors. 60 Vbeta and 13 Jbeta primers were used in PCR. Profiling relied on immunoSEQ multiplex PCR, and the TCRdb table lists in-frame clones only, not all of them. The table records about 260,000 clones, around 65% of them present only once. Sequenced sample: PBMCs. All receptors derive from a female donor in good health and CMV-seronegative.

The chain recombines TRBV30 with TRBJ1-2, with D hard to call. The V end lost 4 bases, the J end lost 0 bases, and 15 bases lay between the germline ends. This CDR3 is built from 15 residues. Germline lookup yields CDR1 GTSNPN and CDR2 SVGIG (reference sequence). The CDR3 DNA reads TGTGCCTGGACCCCCAACACTGGAGCTAACTATGGCTACACCTTC. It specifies CAWTPNTGANYGYTF.

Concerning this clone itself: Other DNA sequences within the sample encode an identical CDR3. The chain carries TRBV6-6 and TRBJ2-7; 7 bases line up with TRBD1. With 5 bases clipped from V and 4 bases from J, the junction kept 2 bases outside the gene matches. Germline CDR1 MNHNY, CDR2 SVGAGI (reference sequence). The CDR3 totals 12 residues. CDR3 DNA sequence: TGTGCCAGCAGTCGACAGGGATACGAGCAGTACTTC. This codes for CASSRQGYEQYF.

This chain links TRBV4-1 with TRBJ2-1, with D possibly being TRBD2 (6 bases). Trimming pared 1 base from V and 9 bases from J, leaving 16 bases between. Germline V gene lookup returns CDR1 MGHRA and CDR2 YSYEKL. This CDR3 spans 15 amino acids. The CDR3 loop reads CASSQGIGGHSEQFF. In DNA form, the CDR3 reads TGCGCCAGCAGCCAAGGCATAGGAGGGCATAGTGAGCAGTTCTTC.

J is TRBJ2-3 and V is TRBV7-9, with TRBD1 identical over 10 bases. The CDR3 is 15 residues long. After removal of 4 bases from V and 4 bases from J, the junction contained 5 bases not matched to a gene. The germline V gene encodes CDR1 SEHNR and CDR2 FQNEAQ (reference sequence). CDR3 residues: CASSSMGQGSDTQYF. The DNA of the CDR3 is TGTGCCAGCAGCTCAATGGGACAGGGGTCAGATACGCAGTATTTT.

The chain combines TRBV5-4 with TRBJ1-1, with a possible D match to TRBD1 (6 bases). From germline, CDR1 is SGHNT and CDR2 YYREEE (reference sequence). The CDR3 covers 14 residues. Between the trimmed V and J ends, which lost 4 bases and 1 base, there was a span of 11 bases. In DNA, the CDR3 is TGTGCCAGCAGCCGGGACACATGGAACACTGAAGCTTTCTTT. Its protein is CASSRDTWNTEAFF.

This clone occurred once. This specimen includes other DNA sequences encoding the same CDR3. Written as DNA, the CDR3 is TGTGCCAGCAGCTTGGTCAGGGGAAACACTGAAGCTTTCTTT. Its protein is CASSLVRGNTEAFF. The rearrangement links TRBV11-2 to TRBJ1-1; perhaps TRBD1 as D (6 bases). The CDR3 loop spans 14 amino acids. Germline V gene data show CDR1 as SGHAT and CDR2 as FQNNGV. The V end lost 3 bases, the J end lost 2 bases, and 10 bases lay between the germline ends.

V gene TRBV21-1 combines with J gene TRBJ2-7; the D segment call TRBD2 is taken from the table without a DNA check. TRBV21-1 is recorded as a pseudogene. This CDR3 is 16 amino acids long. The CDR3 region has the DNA TGTGCCAGCAGCAAACTTTGGACTAGCGGACGAAGGGAGCAGTACTTC. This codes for CASSKLWTSGRREQYF.

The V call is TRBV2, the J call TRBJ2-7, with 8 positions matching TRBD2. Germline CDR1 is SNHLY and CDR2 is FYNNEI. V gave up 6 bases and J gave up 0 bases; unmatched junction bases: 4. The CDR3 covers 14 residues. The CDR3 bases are TGTGCCAGCAGAAGCGGGAGCCCCTCCTACGAGCAGTACTTC. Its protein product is CASRSGSPSYEQYF.

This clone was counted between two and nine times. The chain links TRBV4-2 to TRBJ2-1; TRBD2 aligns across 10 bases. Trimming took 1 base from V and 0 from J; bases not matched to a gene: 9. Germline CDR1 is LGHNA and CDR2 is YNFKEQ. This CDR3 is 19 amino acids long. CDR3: CASSQVSWASGSSYNEQFF. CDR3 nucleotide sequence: TGTGCCAGCAGCCAAGTTTCTTGGGCTAGCGGGAGCTCCTACAATGAGCAGTTCTTC.

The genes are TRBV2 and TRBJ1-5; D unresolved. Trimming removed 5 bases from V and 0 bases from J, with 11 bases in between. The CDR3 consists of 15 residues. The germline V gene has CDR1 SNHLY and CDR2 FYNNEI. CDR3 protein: CASSPTEDSNQPQHF. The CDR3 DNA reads TGTGCCAGCAGTCCGACGGAGGATAGCAATCAGCCCCAGCATTTT.

The CDR3 here is CASSPRTSGVSYEQYF. In DNA, the CDR3 is TGTGCCAGCTCACCCCGGACTAGCGGGGTTTCCTACGAGCAGTACTTC. The V and J genes are TRBV18 and TRBJ2-7, with 12 positions matching TRBD2. Looked up from germline, CDR1 is KGHSH and CDR2 is LQKENI. The CDR3 sequence is 16 residues long. With 3 bases clipped from V and 1 base from J, the junction kept 4 bases outside the gene matches.